These 2 T cell receptor beta chains came from one sample sequenced in a study of blood T cells in healthy people across ages. PCR was performed a second time for about 7 to 12 cycles using a sample-barcoded 5' primer and a J-beta primer mix. TCRdb re-called the 5' RACE reads with MiXCR, one entry per CDR3 protein. The repertoire includes 1.5 million to 2 million distinct CDR3 sequences, 28% of them detected once, and 6.5% to 8.5% sits in the top ten. Sequenced sample: blood. The receptors here all came from a woman aged 25 to 39 in good health.

V is TRBV7-9 and J is TRBJ2-7; 7 nucleotides agree with TRBD1. This CDR3 is built from 12 residues. Per germline, CDR1 SEHNR and CDR2 FQNEAQ (reference sequence). V was pared by 5 bases and J by 7 bases, with 5 bases of the junction left unmatched. In nucleotides, the CDR3 is TGTGCCAGCAGCCACAGGGGACGGGAGCAGTACTTC. Translation gives CASSHRGREQYF.

The sample holds many counts of this clonotype. The chain has TRBV7-2 and TRBJ2-1, with D perhaps TRBD2 (6 bases). This CDR3 comprises 14 residues. Germline V gene lookup returns CDR1 SGHTA and CDR2 FQGNSA. V was pared by 5 bases and J by 3 bases, with 11 bases between. The CDR3 region is CASSKGRGYNEQFF. The CDR3 DNA sequence: TGTGCCAGCAGCAAGGGGCGGGGCTACAATGAGCAGTTCTTC.